These 20 T cell receptor beta chains came from one sample sequenced in a study of T cells in localized non-small cell lung cancer. Method: immunoSEQ multiplex PCR; TCRdb's copy keeps in-frame clones and lacks some. The sample has 2,700 or so clones; roughly 30% are singletons. The sample was lung tumor tissue, taken before any cancer treatment. The receptors come from a woman aged 35-75 years with stage III lung adenocarcinoma.

The chain uses TRBV7-2 and TRBJ1-1; D remains ambiguous. From germline, CDR1 is SGHTA and CDR2 FQGNSA. This CDR3 has 13 residues. Trimming cost V 1 base and J 1 base, with 4 bases left between them. This CDR3 reads CASSLVPNTEAFF. CDR3 bases: TGTGCCAGCAGCTTAGTACCGAACACTGAAGCTTTCTTT.

By share, this clone ranks as large (0.1 to 1%). The chain combines TRBV6-8 with TRBJ2-5, with 9 bases lining up with TRBD2. The CDR3 consists of 18 residues. V shed 7 bases, J shed 4 bases, and the junction held 19 bases outside the gene matches. In germline, CDR1 is MNHGY, CDR2 SAAAGT. CDR3 sequence: CASTLPLGGLAGRETQYF. In nucleotides, the CDR3 is TGTGCCAGCACTCTCCCCCTCGGGGGCCTAGCGGGAAGAGAGACCCAGTACTTC.

The chain employs TRBV30 and TRBJ1-2; D is unresolved. The CDR3 extends over 14 amino acids. Germline CDR1 reads GTSNPN; CDR2 reads SVGIG (reference sequence). Trimming pared 2 bases from V and 2 bases from J, leaving 12 bases between. As DNA, the CDR3 is TGTGCCTGGAGTAACCAGGCCGTCAACTATGGCTACACCTTC. Translated: CAWSNQAVNYGYTF.

The rearrangement uses TRBV6-7 and TRBJ2-3; 10 bases agree with TRBD1. TRBV6-7 belongs to the ORF category, with a function that is uncertain. This CDR3 has 17 amino acids. V gave up 5 bases and J gave up 5 bases; unmatched junction bases: 13. CDR3 sequence: CASSERGDRGQRDTQYF. In DNA, the CDR3 is TGTGCCAGCAGTGAAAGGGGGGACAGGGGCCAGAGAGATACGCAGTATTTT.

This clone was picked up a small number of times. V usage is TRBV4-1 and J usage is TRBJ1-1; no definite D call. Germline V gives CDR1 MGHRA, CDR2 YSYEKL. With 3 bases removed from V and 1 base from J, the gap between germline ends came to 12 bases. This CDR3 has 15 residues. The CDR3, as DNA: TGCGCCAGCAGCCACCCCGCCCAGAGGAACACTGAAGCTTTCTTT. It specifies CASSHPAQRNTEAFF.

The gene calls are TRBV18 and TRBJ1-1, with 7 bases fitting TRBD1. The V segment lost 5 bases and the J segment 4 bases; nucleotides outside the gene matches: 4. The CDR3 is 13 amino acids. In germline, CDR1 is KGHSH, CDR2 LQKENI. CDR3 sequence: CASSLGQLTEAFF. Written as DNA, the CDR3 is TGTGCCAGCTCATTGGGACAGCTCACTGAAGCTTTCTTT.

The chain joins TRBV28 to TRBJ2-2, with TRBD2 matching 8 bases. The CDR3 is 15 amino acids. Trimming cost V 7 bases and J 5 bases; bases outside gene matches: 9. In germline, CDR1 is MDHEN, CDR2 SYDVKM. The CDR3 nucleotides read TGTGCCAGCACCCCCCCGCGGGGGGATACCGGGGAGCTGTTTTTT. This translates into CASTPPRGDTGELFF.

The chain couples TRBV30 to TRBJ1-2; a possible D gene is TRBD1 (6 bases). This CDR3 region has 15 residues. V lost 8 bases to trimming and J lost 4 bases, with 23 bases between them. CDR1 and CDR2 from the germline V gene are GTSNPN and SVGIG (reference sequence). The CDR3 DNA reads TGTGCCAGCCGGGATCAGGGGTCTTTTGGCTATGGCTACACCTTC. The encoded protein is CASRDQGSFGYGYTF. Filled out from reference TRBV30 and TRBJ1-2, the complete variable domain reads SQTIHQWPATLVQPVGSPLSLECTVEGTSNPNLYWYRQAAGRGLQLLFYSVGIGQISSEVPQNLSASRPQDRQFILSSKKLLLSDSGFYLCASRDQGSFGYGYTFGSGTRLTVV.

The chain links TRBV6-8 to TRBJ1-4; 8 positions agree with TRBD1. CDR3 length equals 13 residues. Germline V gives CDR1 MNHGY, CDR2 SAAAGT. The J segment lost 8 bases and the V segment lost 7 bases, leaving 6 bases of the junction unmatched. The CDR3 region has the DNA TGTGCCAGCACGGGACAGGCGGGGGAAAAACTGTTTTTT. Translated: CASTGQAGEKLFF.

There are a few counts of this clone. The chain combines TRBV30 with TRBJ2-2, with 7 bases that match TRBD1. After removal of 2 bases from V and 7 bases from J, the junction contained 22 bases not matched to a gene. Germline values: CDR1 GTSNPN, CDR2 SVGIG (reference sequence). This CDR3 contains 19 residues. CDR3 amino acids: CAWSKVWETGPVGSGELFF. CDR3 bases: TGTGCCTGGAGTAAGGTTTGGGAGACAGGGCCTGTGGGAAGCGGGGAGCTGTTTTTT. Using reference TRBV30 and TRBJ2-2 for the parts outside the CDR3, the full variable domain is SQTIHQWPATLVQPVGSPLSLECTVEGTSNPNLYWYRQAAGRGLQLLFYSVGIGQISSEVPQNLSASRPQDRQFILSSKKLLLSDSGFYLCAWSKVWETGPVGSGELFFGEGSRLTVL.

The rearrangement joins TRBV23-1 to TRBJ1-1; TRBD1 might be the D (6 bases). TRBV23-1 counts as an open reading frame of uncertain function. Trimming removed 7 bases at V and 0 bases at J, with 9 bases between. This CDR3 has 13 amino acids. This CDR3 reads CASNTGMNTEAFF. The CDR3 region has the DNA TGCGCCAGCAATACAGGGATGAACACTGAAGCTTTCTTT.

The gene calls are TRBV18 and TRBJ2-3; D call uncertain. The CDR3 has 13 amino acids. V lost 3 bases and J 6 bases, leaving 10 bases between the germline ends. Germline assignment: CDR1 KGHSH and CDR2 LQKENI. CDR3 nucleotides: TGTGCCAGCTCACCCAGTAAGAAGGATACGCAGTATTTT. Amino acids: CASSPSKKDTQYF.

This clone was picked up a small number of times. CDR3 bases read: TGTGCCAGCAGTGAAGGACGGGGGGCTACACGGTACGTCGGTAATGAGCAGTTC. Encoded protein: CASSEGRGATRYVGNEQF. The entire CDR3 protein is CASSEGRGATRYVGNEQFF. The chain is built from TRBV6-1 and TRBJ2-1; TRBD2 is a possible D gene (7 bases). The DNA ends 1 residue before the CDR3 does, and the rest of the CDR3 is filled in from the germline J gene. The germline CDR1 and CDR2 sequences are MNHNS and SASEGT. The CDR3 runs to 19 residues. V lost 1 base and J 7 bases, leaving 26 bases between the germline ends.

By frequency in the sample, this clone is medium-sized. The rearrangement links TRBV9 to TRBJ2-2; 7 bases fit TRBD1. The ends lost 5 bases at V and 6 bases at J; junction bases unmatched: 4. Germline V gene data show CDR1 as SGDLS and CDR2 as YYNGEE. This CDR3 spans 13 amino acids. This CDR3 reads CASSDQGAGELFF. The CDR3 region has the DNA TGTGCCAGCAGTGATCAGGGGGCCGGGGAGCTGTTTTTT. Combining the CDR3 with reference TRBV9 and TRBJ2-2 gives the whole variable domain DSGVTQTPKHLITATGQRVTLRCSPRSGDLSVYWYQQSLDQGLQFLIQYYNGEERAKGNILERFSAQQFPDLHSELNLSSLELGDSALYFCASSDQGAGELFFGEGSRLTVL.

The J gene is TRBJ1-1, the V gene TRBV6-8; no clear D gene. V was cut by 10 bases and J by 3 bases, with 12 bases left in between. The CDR3 has 12 residues. CDR1 and CDR2 from the germline V gene are MNHGY and SAAAGT. The CDR3 protein is CATSPLYTEAFF. The DNA for the CDR3 is TGTGCCACGAGCCCTTTGTACACTGAAGCTTTCTTT.

This clone was counted between two and nine times. V is TRBV19 and J is TRBJ1-4, with 8 bases fitting TRBD1. V was clipped by 5 bases and J by 0 bases; unmatched bases: 5. Germline V CDR1 and CDR2: LNHDA, SQIVND (reference sequence). The CDR3 contains 16 residues. This chain's CDR3 is CASSADRGATNEKLFF. The CDR3, as DNA: TGTGCCAGTAGTGCCGACAGGGGTGCAACTAATGAAAAACTGTTTTTT.

The J gene is TRBJ2-2, the V gene TRBV7-7; tentatively, D is TRBD2 (5 bases). CDR1 and CDR2 (germline): SSHAT, FNYEAQ (reference sequence). Trimming cost V 5 bases and J 13 bases, with 20 bases left between them. The CDR3 is made up of 14 amino acids. CDR3 nucleotide sequence: TGTGCCAGCAGCCCCCAAGCGGTGACGGGTGGGCTGTTTTTT. This gives the protein CASSPQAVTGGLFF.

This chain connects TRBV5-1 to TRBJ2-5, with a weak D call TRBD2 (7 bases). V was clipped by 3 bases and J by 5 bases, with 20 bases between them. The CDR3 is 16 residues long. Germline CDR1 reads SGHRS; CDR2 reads YFSETQ. The DNA for the CDR3 is TGCGCCAGCAGCTCGGACCCGGGGGGCGCCGGGGAGACCCAGTACTTC. Translated: CASSSDPGGAGETQYF.

This clone was seen a handful of times. V gene TRBV28 combines with J gene TRBJ1-5, with D perhaps TRBD1 (6 bases). The germline V gene encodes CDR1 MDHEN and CDR2 SYDVKM. Trimming cost V 2 bases and J 1 base, with 15 bases left between them. The CDR3 is made up of 17 amino acids. The CDR3 DNA follows: TGTGCCAGCAGTTTACCGAACAGGGTACGCAGCAATCAGCCCCAGCATTTT. Translated, it gives CASSLPNRVRSNQPQHF.

The chain joins TRBV30 to TRBJ2-2; D might be TRBD2 (6 bases). The CDR3 consists of 15 residues. V shed 7 bases and J shed 3 bases, with 18 bases lying between them. Germline CDR1 GTSNPN, CDR2 SVGIG (reference sequence). The CDR3 coding sequence is TGTGCCTTAACCGCGGGACTGGGGGACACCGGGGAGCTGTTTTTT. Encoded protein: CALTAGLGDTGELFF.